These 26 T cell receptor beta chains were all obtained from the same sample, sequenced in a study of CD8+ T cells in alopecia areata. Extracted RNA was reverse transcribed, and the resulting cDNA served as sequencing template. The table came from immunoSEQ multiplex PCR; TCRdb's copy has only in-frame clones and leaves some out. The sample records 150,000 to 200,000 clones, around three fifths being singletons. Treatment meaning: oral pan-JAK inhibitor, 5-10 mg twice daily. Sample: CD4+ T cells sorted from blood, taken at week 24, from a patient treated with tofacitinib. The origin of the receptors is a human donor with alopecia areata.

The chain joins TRBV4-3 to TRBJ2-3; D uncertain. The germline V and J ends were trimmed by 0 bases and 6 bases, with 10 bases remaining between them. Germline assignment: CDR1 LGHNA and CDR2 YSLEER. CDR3 length equals 14 residues. The CDR3 region is CASSQDRVGDTQYF. The CDR3 nucleotides read TGCGCCAGCAGCCAAGATAGGGTGGGGGATACGCAGTATTTT.

A few counts support this clone. CDR3 nucleotide sequence: TGTGCCAGCTCACCATCGGGACAGCAAGAGACCCAGTACTTC. Translation: CASSPSGQQETQYF. V is TRBV18 and J is TRBJ2-5; TRBD1 agrees at 7 bases. From germline, CDR1 is KGHSH and CDR2 LQKENI. The CDR3 length is 14 residues. The ends lost 2 bases at V and 2 bases at J; junction bases unmatched: 2.

The chain employs TRBV5-1 and TRBJ2-7, with no clear D. From germline, CDR1 is SGHRS and CDR2 YFSETQ. Trimming took 0 bases from V and 7 from J, leaving 5 bases between them. This CDR3 region has 11 residues. CDR3 sequence: CASSLESEQYF. In DNA, the CDR3 is TGCGCCAGCAGCTTGGAGTCGGAGCAGTACTTC.

The V gene is TRBV30, the J gene TRBJ2-1; possible D gene TRBD2, 5 bases. The CDR3 totals 12 residues. Trimming left V 0 bases short and J 9 bases short, with 9 bases between. Germline CDR1 reads GTSNPN; CDR2 reads SVGIG (reference sequence). The CDR3 sequence: CAWSVGVGEQFF. The CDR3, as DNA: TGTGCCTGGAGTGTCGGGGTCGGTGAGCAGTTCTTC.

J is TRBJ1-3 and V is TRBV30; D is unclear. This CDR3 spans 13 amino acids. Germline assignment: CDR1 GTSNPN and CDR2 SVGIG (reference sequence). Deletions cut 5 bases from V and 0 bases from J, with 8 bases between. Here the CDR3 reads CAWDTLSGNTIYF. CDR3 DNA: TGTGCCTGGGACACTCTCTCTGGAAACACCATATATTTT.

The chain uses TRBV30 and TRBJ2-3; TRBD2 aligns across 10 bases. The CDR3 consists of 17 residues. Germline CDR1 and CDR2: GTSNPN and SVGIG (reference sequence). V gave up 1 base and J gave up 1 base; unmatched junction bases: 8. Here the CDR3 reads CAWSEPLGLAGTDTQYF. The CDR3 nucleotides read TGTGCCTGGAGTGAACCCCTAGGACTAGCGGGCACAGATACGCAGTATTTT.

This chain joins TRBV20-1 and TRBJ2-3, with D possibly being TRBD1 or TRBD2 (5 bases each). The CDR3 is 11 amino acids. Germline assignment: CDR1 DFQATT and CDR2 SNEGSKA (reference sequence). The germline V and J ends were trimmed by 5 bases and 5 bases, with 8 bases remaining between them. CDR3 amino acids: CSAGTGDTQYF. CDR3 DNA: TGCAGTGCTGGGACGGGAGATACGCAGTATTTT.

CDR3 DNA sequence: TGCGCCAGCAGCCCGACCCCGAGGGGGTTCACTGAAGCTTTCTTT. Translation: CASSPTPRGFTEAFF. This chain joins TRBV4-1 and TRBJ1-1, with a possible D match to TRBD1 (6 bases). This CDR3 contains 15 residues. From germline, CDR1 is MGHRA and CDR2 YSYEKL. The V gene lost 4 bases and the J gene lost 4 bases, with 16 bases spanning the gap.

V usage is TRBV5-1 and J usage is TRBJ2-3; perhaps TRBD1 as D (6 bases). Germline-derived CDR1 and CDR2 are SGHRS and YFSETQ. V gave up 5 bases and J gave up 0 bases, with 13 bases separating them. The CDR3 extends over 15 amino acids. The CDR3 here is CASRVTGTSTDTQYF. The CDR3, as DNA: TGCGCCAGCAGGGTGACAGGAACTAGCACAGATACGCAGTATTTT.

V usage is TRBV29-1 and J usage is TRBJ2-4; D unresolved. The ends were cut back, 6 bases at V and 6 bases at J, with 9 bases in the middle. Germline CDR1 SQVTM, CDR2 ANQGSEA. The CDR3 runs to 11 residues. CDR3 sequence: CSVTQRNIQYF. In nucleotides, the CDR3 is TGCAGCGTGACACAGAGAAACATTCAGTACTTC.

The rearrangement links TRBV29-1 to TRBJ1-1; perhaps TRBD1 as D (5 bases). V lost 6 bases to trimming and J lost 4 bases, with 15 bases between them. The CDR3 consists of 13 residues. Germline CDR1 reads SQVTM; CDR2 reads ANQGSEA. CDR3 amino acids: CSVGGLGGTEAFF. The CDR3 DNA is TGCAGCGTGGGCGGTTTGGGGGGCACTGAAGCTTTCTTT.

This chain connects TRBV7-8 to TRBJ2-5; D unresolved. V was shortened by 2 bases and J by 4 bases, with 17 bases between the two germline ends. Germline values: CDR1 SGHVS, CDR2 FQNEAQ. The CDR3 length is 16 residues. Here the CDR3 reads CASSLNAPAASETQYF. Here the CDR3 DNA reads TGTGCCAGCAGCTTAAACGCCCCTGCGGCGTCAGAGACCCAGTACTTC.

The V gene is TRBV6-1, the J gene TRBJ1-4; D is undetermined. Deletions cut 2 bases from V and 2 bases from J, with 6 bases between. Germline V lookup: CDR1 MNHNS, CDR2 SASEGT. This CDR3 contains 14 residues. DNA of the CDR3: TGTGCCAGCAGTGAACGGCAGACTAATGAAAAACTGTTTTTT. The encoded protein is CASSERQTNEKLFF.

This clone appeared once. V gene TRBV7-3 combines with J gene TRBJ2-2; D assignment may be TRBD1 or TRBD2 (5 bases each). CDR1 and CDR2 from the germline V gene are SGHTA and FQGTGA. Between the trimmed V and J ends, which lost 2 bases and 6 bases, there was a span of 13 bases. The CDR3 loop spans 15 amino acids. The CDR3 loop reads CASSLGDRRSGELFF. In DNA, the CDR3 is TGTGCCAGCAGCTTAGGGGACCGTCGTTCCGGGGAGCTGTTTTTT.

The V gene is TRBV4-1, the J gene TRBJ1-2; D remains unclear. Trimming took 1 base from V and 9 from J, leaving 15 bases between them. Germline V gives CDR1 MGHRA, CDR2 YSYEKL. CDR3 length equals 14 residues. The CDR3 here is CASSQGRMAGSYTF. DNA for the CDR3: TGCGCCAGCAGCCAAGGACGGATGGCGGGGAGCTACACCTTC.

The chain combines TRBV29-1 with TRBJ2-1; D is possibly TRBD1 (6 bases). The CDR3 extends over 15 amino acids. V was pared by 4 bases and J by 6 bases, with 19 bases between. The germline CDR1 and CDR2 sequences are SQVTM and ANQGSEA. Written as DNA, the CDR3 is TGCAGCGTTGTAGGTCAGGATCAGGGGATCAATGAGCAGTTCTTC. Translation: CSVVGQDQGINEQFF.

V is TRBV6-5 and J is TRBJ1-2; no definite D call. The CDR3 is made up of 13 amino acids. Germline CDR1 MNHEY, CDR2 SVGAGI. Trimming took off 6 bases at V and 4 bases at J, with 12 bases between the two ends. CDR3 bases: TGTGCCAGCAGCCTTGGACGGACCTATGGCTACACCTTC. It specifies CASSLGRTYGYTF.

The chain employs TRBV4-3 and TRBJ1-2; D remains ambiguous. V was clipped by 1 base and J by 8 bases, with 11 bases between them. The CDR3 runs 13 residues. The V gene's germline CDR1 is LGHNA and CDR2 YSLEER. CDR3 nucleotide sequence: TGCGCCAGCAGCCAAGGTTCCGGGGTCGGCTACACCTTC. Its translation is CASSQGSGVGYTF.

This rearrangement joins TRBV5-1 to TRBJ2-3; a possible D gene is TRBD1 (5 bases). CDR1 SGHRS and CDR2 YFSETQ come from the germline V gene. The CDR3 extends over 16 amino acids. With 4 bases removed from V and 2 bases from J, the gap between germline ends came to 17 bases. The CDR3 nucleotides read TGCGCCAGCAGCCTCAGGGATAAACCCCCCACAGATACGCAGTATTTT. Translation gives CASSLRDKPPTDTQYF.

This chain connects TRBV6-6 to TRBJ2-2, with 12 nucleotides matching TRBD1. Germline CDR1 MNHNY, CDR2 SVGAGI (reference sequence). V was pared by 4 bases and J by 5 bases, with 5 bases of the junction left unmatched. The CDR3 consists of 16 residues. This chain's CDR3 is CASSFRDRGHTGELFF. The CDR3 DNA sequence: TGTGCCAGCAGTTTTCGGGACAGGGGGCATACCGGGGAGCTGTTTTTT.

This clone was detected only a few times. This chain connects TRBV7-2 to TRBJ1-5; unclear D gene. Per germline, CDR1 SGHTA and CDR2 FQGNSA. V gave up 5 bases and J gave up 6 bases, with 20 bases separating them. The CDR3 loop spans 16 amino acids. CDR3 sequence reads: CASSPDAGTARQPQHF. CDR3 sequence (DNA): TGTGCCAGCAGCCCAGACGCGGGCACGGCTCGTCAGCCCCAGCATTTT. The whole variable domain, remainder taken from reference TRBV7-2 and TRBJ1-5, is GAGVSQSPSNKVTEKGKDVELRCDPISGHTALYWYRQSLGQGLEFLIYFQGNSAPDKSGLPSDRFSAERTGGSVSTLTIQRTQQEDSAVYLCASSPDAGTARQPQHFGDGTRLSIL.

The chain links TRBV29-1 to TRBJ1-1; D is ambiguous. The ends were cut back, 4 bases at V and 1 base at J, with 10 bases in the middle. The germline CDR1 and CDR2 sequences are SQVTM and ANQGSEA. The CDR3 has 13 residues. The CDR3 sequence: CSVAFLGNTEAFF. The CDR3 DNA reads TGCAGCGTTGCGTTTTTGGGGAACACTGAAGCTTTCTTT.

The table lists this clone with a few counts. The chain's CDR3 is CASSVVLGGAWNEQFF. CDR3 bases: TGTGCCAGCAGCGTAGTTCTCGGGGGGGCTTGGAATGAGCAGTTCTTC. The V gene is TRBV9, the J gene TRBJ2-1; TRBD2 matches at 8 bases. The CDR3 runs to 16 residues. Losses at the gene ends were 0 bases for V and 7 bases for J; bases not matched to a gene: 9. Germline V CDR1 and CDR2: SGDLS, YYNGEE.

This clone is labeled medium-sized. The genes are TRBV19 and TRBJ2-4; 9 bases align to TRBD2. J gave up 13 bases and V 8 bases, and 6 bases lay outside the gene matches. Germline loops: CDR1 LNHDA, CDR2 SQIVND (reference sequence). This CDR3 has 11 residues. CDR3 protein: CASGTSQLQYF. The CDR3 DNA reads TGTGCCAGTGGGACTAGCCAACTCCAGTACTTC. The full variable domain, rest sourced from reference TRBV19 and TRBJ2-4, is DGGITQSPKYLFRKEGQNVTLSCEQNLNHDAMYWYRQDPGQGLRLIYYSQIVNDFQKGDIAEGYSVSREKKESFPLTVTSAQKNPTAFYLCASGTSQLQYFGAGTRLSVL.

The chain employs TRBV18 and TRBJ2-1; D gene unclear. The germline V gene has CDR1 KGHSH and CDR2 LQKENI. This CDR3 region has 12 residues. The V end lost 2 bases, the J end lost 6 bases, and 5 bases lay between the germline ends. CDR3 DNA sequence: TGTGCCAGCTCACCAATCGGCAATGAGCAGTTCTTC. It encodes CASSPIGNEQFF.

J is TRBJ2-6 and V is TRBV5-4, with no clear D. V dropped 2 bases and J dropped 0 bases, with 9 bases sitting between them. CDR1 SGHNT and CDR2 YYREEE come from the germline V gene (reference sequence). This CDR3 region has 16 residues. The CDR3 nucleotides read TGTGCCAGCAGCTTCCAGGCCGACTCTGGGGCCAACGTCCTGACTTTC. This gives the protein CASSFQADSGANVLTF. The full variable domain, its missing parts supplied by reference TRBV5-4 and TRBJ2-6, is ETGVTQSPTHLIKTRGQQVTLRCSSQSGHNTVSWYQQALGQGPQFIFQYYREEENGRGNFPPRFSGLQFPNYSSELNVNALELDDSALYLCASSFQADSGANVLTFGAGSRLTVL.